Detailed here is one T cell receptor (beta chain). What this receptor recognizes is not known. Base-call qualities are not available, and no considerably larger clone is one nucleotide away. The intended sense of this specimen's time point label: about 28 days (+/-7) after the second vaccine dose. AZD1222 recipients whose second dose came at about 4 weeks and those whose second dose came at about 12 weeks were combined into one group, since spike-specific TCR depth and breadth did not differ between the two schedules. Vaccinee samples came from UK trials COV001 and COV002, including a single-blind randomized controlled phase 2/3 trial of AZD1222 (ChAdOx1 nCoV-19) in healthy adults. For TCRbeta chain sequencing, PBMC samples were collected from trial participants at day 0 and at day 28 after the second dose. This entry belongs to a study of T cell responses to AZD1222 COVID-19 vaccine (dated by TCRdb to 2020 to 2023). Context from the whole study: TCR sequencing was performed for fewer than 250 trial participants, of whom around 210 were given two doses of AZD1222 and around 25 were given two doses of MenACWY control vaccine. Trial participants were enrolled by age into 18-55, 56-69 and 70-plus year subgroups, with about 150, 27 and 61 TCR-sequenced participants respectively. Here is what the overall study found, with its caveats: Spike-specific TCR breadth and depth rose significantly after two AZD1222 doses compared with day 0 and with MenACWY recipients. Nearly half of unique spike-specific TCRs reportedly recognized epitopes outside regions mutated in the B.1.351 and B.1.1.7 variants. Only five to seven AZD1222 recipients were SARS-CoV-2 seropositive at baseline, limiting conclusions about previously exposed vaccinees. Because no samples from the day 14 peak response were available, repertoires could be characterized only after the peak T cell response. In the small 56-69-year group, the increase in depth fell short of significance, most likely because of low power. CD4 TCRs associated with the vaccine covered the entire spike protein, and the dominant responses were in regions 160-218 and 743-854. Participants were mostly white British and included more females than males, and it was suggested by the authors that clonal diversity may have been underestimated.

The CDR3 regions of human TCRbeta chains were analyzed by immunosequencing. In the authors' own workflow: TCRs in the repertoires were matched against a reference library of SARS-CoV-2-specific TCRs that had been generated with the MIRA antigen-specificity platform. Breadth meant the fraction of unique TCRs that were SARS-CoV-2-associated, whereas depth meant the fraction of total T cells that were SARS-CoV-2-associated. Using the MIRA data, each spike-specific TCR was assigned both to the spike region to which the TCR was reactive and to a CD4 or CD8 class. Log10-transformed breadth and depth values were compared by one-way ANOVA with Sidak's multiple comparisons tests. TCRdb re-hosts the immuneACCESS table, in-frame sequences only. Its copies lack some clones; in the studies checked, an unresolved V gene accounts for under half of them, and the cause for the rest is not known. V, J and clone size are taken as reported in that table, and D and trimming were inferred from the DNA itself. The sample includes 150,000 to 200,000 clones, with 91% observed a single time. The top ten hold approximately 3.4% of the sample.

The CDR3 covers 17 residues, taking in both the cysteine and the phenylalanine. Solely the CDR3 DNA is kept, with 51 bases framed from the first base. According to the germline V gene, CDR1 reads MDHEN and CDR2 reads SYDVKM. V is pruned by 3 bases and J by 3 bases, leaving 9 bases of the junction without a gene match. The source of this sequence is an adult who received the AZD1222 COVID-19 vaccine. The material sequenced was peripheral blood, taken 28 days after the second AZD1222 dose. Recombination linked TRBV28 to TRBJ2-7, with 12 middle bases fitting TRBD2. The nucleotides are TGTGCCAGCAGTTTGGAAGTACTAGCGGGAGGACTCTACGAGCAGTACTTC. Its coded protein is CASSLEVLAGGLYEQYF.